Below, 7 T cell receptor beta chains from the same sample are listed, as sequenced in a study of blood T cell repertoires in COVID-19 (dated by TCRdb to 2018 to 2020). Receptor amplification or capture employed the immunoSEQ multiplex PCR assay. TCRdb took over this immuneACCESS table, retaining in-frame rearrangements with V and J assigned. Such tables are incomplete; in checked studies, under half of the missing clones stem from an unresolved V gene, and the remainder is unexplained. The sample includes 130,000 or so clones, with around 82% observed a single time. Together, the top ten hold about 5.4% of the sample. Sequenced: peripheral blood. These receptors were taken from a man older than 75 with active or convalescent COVID-19.

This chain links TRBV29-1 with TRBJ2-1, with 11 positions matching TRBD1. The CDR3 consists of 16 residues. Losses at the gene ends were 0 bases for V and 7 bases for J; bases not matched to a gene: 8. Germline V gene data show CDR1 as SQVTM and CDR2 as ANQGSEA. In DNA form, the CDR3 reads TGCAGCGTTGAAGAGGACAGGGGGCACGAGGAAAATGAGCAGTTCTTC. It specifies CSVEEDRGHEENEQFF.

The rearrangement uses TRBV5-5 and TRBJ2-7; 12 bases line up with TRBD2. The CDR3 totals 15 residues. The germline CDR1 and CDR2 sequences are SGHKS and YYEKEE (reference sequence). Trimming cost V 2 bases and J 4 bases; bases outside gene matches: 4. CDR3 region: CASSFGLAGWYEQYF. In DNA form, the CDR3 reads TGTGCCAGCAGCTTCGGACTAGCGGGGTGGTACGAGCAGTACTTC.

The V and J genes are TRBV2 and TRBJ1-1, with TRBD1 identical over 7 bases. Germline assignment: CDR1 SNHLY and CDR2 FYNNEI. V trimming: 2 bases; J trimming: 6 bases; junction bases outside the gene matches: 6. This CDR3 is built from 14 residues. CDR3 sequence reads: CASSEPGGKAEAFF. CDR3 bases: TGTGCCAGCAGTGAACCAGGGGGAAAAGCTGAAGCTTTCTTT.

The rearrangement uses TRBV7-9 and TRBJ1-2; D is undetermined. V lost 0 bases, J lost 4 bases, and 9 bases lay in between. CDR3 length equals 14 residues. Germline values: CDR1 SEHNR, CDR2 FQNEAQ (reference sequence). CDR3 protein: CASSLARSVYGYTF. CDR3 DNA: TGTGCCAGCAGCTTAGCTCGATCGGTCTATGGCTACACCTTC. The full variable domain, with the rest looked up from reference TRBV7-9 and TRBJ1-2, is DTGVSQNPRHKITKRGQNVTFRCDPISEHNRLYWYRQTLGQGPEFLTYFQNEAQLEKSRLLSDRFSAERPKGSFSTLEIQRTEQGDSAMYLCASSLARSVYGYTFGSGTRLTVV.

This chain links TRBV2 with TRBJ1-1; 8 bases agree with TRBD1. Germline assignment: CDR1 SNHLY and CDR2 FYNNEI. V shed 6 bases, J shed 4 bases, and the junction held 10 bases outside the gene matches. The CDR3 totals 15 residues. CDR3 DNA: TGTGCCAGCAGCCAAACCCAGACAGGGGCCACTGAAGCTTTCTTT. Amino acid sequence: CASSQTQTGATEAFF. Looking up the rest from reference TRBV2 and TRBJ1-1 gives the full variable domain: EPEVTQTPSHQVTQMGQEVILRCVPISNHLYFYWYRQILGQKVEFLVSFYNNEISEKSEIFDDQFSVERPDGSNFTLKIRSTKLEDSAMYFCASSQTQTGATEAFFGQGTRLTVV.

As concerns this clone: At one end the junction does not follow the germline gene, possibly because of a read error. The chain joins TRBV10-3 to TRBJ1-1; D is undetermined. The CDR3 is 13 amino acids. CDR1 and CDR2 from the germline V gene are ENHRY and SYGVKD. The DNA of the CDR3 is TGTGCCATCAGTTTCGAACTGAACGCTGAAGCTTTCTTT. Protein sequence: CAISFELNAEAFF.

The chain links TRBV9 to TRBJ1-5; D is possibly TRBD1 (6 bases). V was trimmed by 0 bases and J by 7 bases, leaving 11 bases between them. This CDR3 comprises 14 residues. Germline V gene sequence: CDR1 SGDLS, CDR2 YYNGEE. DNA for the CDR3: TGTGCCAGCAGCGTAGGGGGGCAGCGGCAGCCCCAGCATTTT. Translated: CASSVGGQRQPQHF.